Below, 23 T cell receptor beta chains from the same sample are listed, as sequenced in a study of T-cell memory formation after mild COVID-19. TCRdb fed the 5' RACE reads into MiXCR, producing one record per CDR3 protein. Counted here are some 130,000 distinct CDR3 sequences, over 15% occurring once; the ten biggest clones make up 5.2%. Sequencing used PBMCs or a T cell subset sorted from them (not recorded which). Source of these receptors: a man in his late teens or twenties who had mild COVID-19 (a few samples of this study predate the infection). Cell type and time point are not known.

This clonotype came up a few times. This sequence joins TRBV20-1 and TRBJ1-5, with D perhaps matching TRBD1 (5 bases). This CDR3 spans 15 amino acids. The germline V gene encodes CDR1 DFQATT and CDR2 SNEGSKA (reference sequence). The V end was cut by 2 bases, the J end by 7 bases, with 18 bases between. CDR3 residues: CSARREMGPGQPQHF. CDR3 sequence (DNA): TGCAGTGCTAGACGGGAGATGGGACCAGGGCAGCCCCAGCATTTT.

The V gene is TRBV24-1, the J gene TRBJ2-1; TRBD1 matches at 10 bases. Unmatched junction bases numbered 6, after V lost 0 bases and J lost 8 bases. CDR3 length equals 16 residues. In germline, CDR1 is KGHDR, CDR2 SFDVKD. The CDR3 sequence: CATSDLRGQGMDEQFF. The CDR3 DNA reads TGTGCCACCAGTGATTTGCGGGGACAGGGGATGGATGAGCAGTTCTTC.

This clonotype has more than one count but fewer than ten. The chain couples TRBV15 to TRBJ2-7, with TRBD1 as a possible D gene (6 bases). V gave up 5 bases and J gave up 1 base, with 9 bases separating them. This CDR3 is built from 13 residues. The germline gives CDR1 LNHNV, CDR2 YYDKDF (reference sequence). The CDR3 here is CATSGGGSYEQYV. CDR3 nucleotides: TGTGCCACCAGCGGGGGCGGATCCTACGAGCAGTACGTC.

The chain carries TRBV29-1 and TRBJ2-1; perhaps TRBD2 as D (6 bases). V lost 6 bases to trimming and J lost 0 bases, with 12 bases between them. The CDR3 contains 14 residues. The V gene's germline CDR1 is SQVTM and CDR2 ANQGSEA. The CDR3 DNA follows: TGCAGCGTGGGGGGACGGAGCTCCTACAATGAGCAGTTCTTC. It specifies CSVGGRSSYNEQFF.

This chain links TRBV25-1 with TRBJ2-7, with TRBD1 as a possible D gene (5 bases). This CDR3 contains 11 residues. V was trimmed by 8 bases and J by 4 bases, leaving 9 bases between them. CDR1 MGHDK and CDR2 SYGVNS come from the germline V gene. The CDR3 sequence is CASLGAYEQYF. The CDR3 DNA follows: TGTGCCAGCTTAGGGGCTTACGAGCAGTACTTC.

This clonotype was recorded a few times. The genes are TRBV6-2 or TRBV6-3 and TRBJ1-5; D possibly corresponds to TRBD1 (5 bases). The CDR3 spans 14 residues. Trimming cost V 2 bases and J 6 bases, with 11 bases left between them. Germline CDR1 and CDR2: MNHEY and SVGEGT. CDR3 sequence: CASSYGQGTQPQHF. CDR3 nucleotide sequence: TGTGCCAGCAGTTACGGGCAGGGCACTCAGCCCCAGCATTTT.

The CDR3 sequence is CSAGRGPDTGELFF. The CDR3 bases are TGCAGTGCTGGTAGGGGGCCGGACACCGGGGAGCTGTTTTTT. The gene calls are TRBV20-1 and TRBJ2-2, with 7 bases lining up with TRBD1. V trimming: 5 bases; J trimming: 3 bases; junction bases outside the gene matches: 6. Germline CDR1 is DFQATT and CDR2 is SNEGSKA (reference sequence). This CDR3 has 14 amino acids.

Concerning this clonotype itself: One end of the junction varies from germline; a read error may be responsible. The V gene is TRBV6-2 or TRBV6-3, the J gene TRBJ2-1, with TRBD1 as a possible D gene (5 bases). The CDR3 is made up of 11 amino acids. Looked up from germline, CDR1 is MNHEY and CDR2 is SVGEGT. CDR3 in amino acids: CASRSQGFKIF. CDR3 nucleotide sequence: TGTGCCAGCAGATCCCAGGGATTTAAAATCTTC.

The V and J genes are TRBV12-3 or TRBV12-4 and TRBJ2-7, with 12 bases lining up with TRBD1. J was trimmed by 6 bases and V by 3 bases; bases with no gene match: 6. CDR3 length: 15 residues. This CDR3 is CASSLGTGGLREQYF. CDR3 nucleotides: TGTGCCAGCAGTTTGGGGACAGGGGGCCTTCGCGAGCAGTACTTC.

The CDR3 coding sequence is TGTGCCAGCTCGCCGGCGGCCGAGATTAACTATGGCTACACCTTC. This sequence encodes CASSPAAEINYGYTF. The rearrangement uses TRBV18 and TRBJ1-2; D unclear. There are 15 residues in the CDR3. Trimming left V 6 bases short and J 1 base short, with 15 bases between. Germline V CDR1 and CDR2: KGHSH, LQKENI.

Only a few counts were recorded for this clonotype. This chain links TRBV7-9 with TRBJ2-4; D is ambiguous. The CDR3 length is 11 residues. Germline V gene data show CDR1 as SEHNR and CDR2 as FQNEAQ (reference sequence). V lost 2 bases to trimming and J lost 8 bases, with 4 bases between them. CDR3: CASSLQDIQYF. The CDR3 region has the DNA TGTGCCAGCAGCTTACAGGACATTCAGTACTTC.

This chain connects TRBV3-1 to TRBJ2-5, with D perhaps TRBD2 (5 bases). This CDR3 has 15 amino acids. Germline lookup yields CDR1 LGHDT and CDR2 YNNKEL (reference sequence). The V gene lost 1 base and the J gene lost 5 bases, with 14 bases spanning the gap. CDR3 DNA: TGTGCCAGCAGCCAAGTCCGGCTAGCCGGGGAGACCCAGTACTTC. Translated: CASSQVRLAGETQYF.

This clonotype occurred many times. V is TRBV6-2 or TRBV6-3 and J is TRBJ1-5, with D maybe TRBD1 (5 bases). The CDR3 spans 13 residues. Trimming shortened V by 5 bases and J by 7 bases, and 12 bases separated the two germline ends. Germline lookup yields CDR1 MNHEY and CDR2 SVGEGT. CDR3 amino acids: CASSQSRDQPQHF. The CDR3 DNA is TGTGCCAGCAGTCAGTCCAGGGACCAGCCCCAGCATTTT.

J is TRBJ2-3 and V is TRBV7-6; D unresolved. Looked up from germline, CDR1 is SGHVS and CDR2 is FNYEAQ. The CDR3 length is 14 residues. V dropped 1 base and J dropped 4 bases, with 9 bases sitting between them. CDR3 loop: CASSLGSFADTQYF. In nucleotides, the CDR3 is TGTGCCAGCAGCTTAGGATCCTTCGCAGATACGCAGTATTTT.

CDR3 region: CASNEPGGLEETQYF. CDR3 bases: TGTGCCAGCAATGAACCGGGGGGTCTCGAAGAGACCCAGTACTTC. The J gene is TRBJ2-5, the V gene TRBV5-6; 7 bases fit TRBD2. The length of the CDR3 is 15 residues. From germline, CDR1 is SGHDT and CDR2 YYEEEE. Trimming cost V 6 bases and J 3 bases; bases outside gene matches: 11.

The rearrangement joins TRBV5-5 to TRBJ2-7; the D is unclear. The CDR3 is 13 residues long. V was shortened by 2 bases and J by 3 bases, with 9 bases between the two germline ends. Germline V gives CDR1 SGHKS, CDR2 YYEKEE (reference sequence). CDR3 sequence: CASSFQVRYEQYF. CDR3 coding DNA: TGTGCCAGCAGCTTCCAGGTCCGCTACGAGCAGTACTTC.

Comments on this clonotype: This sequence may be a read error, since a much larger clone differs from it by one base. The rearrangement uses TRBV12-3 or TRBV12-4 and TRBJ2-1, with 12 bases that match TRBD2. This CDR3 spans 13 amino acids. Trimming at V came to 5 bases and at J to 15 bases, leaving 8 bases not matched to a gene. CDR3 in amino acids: CASSPLAGGSGFF. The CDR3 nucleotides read TGTGCCAGCAGTCCACTAGCGGGGGGCTCCGGGTTCTTC.

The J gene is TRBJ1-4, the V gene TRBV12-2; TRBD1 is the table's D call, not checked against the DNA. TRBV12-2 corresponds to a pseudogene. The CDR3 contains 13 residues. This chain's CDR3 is CASRPDRGEKLFF. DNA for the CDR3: TGTGCAAGTCGCCCAGACAGGGGGGAAAAACTGTTTTTT.

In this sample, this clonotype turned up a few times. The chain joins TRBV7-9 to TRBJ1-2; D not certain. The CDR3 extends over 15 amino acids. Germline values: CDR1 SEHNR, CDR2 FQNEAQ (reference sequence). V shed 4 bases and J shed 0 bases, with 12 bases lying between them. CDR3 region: CASSSALEANYGYTF. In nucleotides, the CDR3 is TGTGCCAGCAGCTCGGCCCTGGAAGCTAACTATGGCTACACCTTC. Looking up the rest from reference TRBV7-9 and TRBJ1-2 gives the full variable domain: DTGVSQNPRHKITKRGQNVTFRCDPISEHNRLYWYRQTLGQGPEFLTYFQNEAQLEKSRLLSDRFSAERPKGSFSTLEIQRTEQGDSAMYLCASSSALEANYGYTFGSGTRLTVV.

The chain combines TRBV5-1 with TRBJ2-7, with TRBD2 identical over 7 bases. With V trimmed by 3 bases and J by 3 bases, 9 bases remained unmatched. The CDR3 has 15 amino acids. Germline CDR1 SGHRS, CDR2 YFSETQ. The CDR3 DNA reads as TGCGCCAGCAGCTCAAGACTAGCTTCCTACTACGAGCAGTACTTC. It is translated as CASSSRLASYYEQYF.

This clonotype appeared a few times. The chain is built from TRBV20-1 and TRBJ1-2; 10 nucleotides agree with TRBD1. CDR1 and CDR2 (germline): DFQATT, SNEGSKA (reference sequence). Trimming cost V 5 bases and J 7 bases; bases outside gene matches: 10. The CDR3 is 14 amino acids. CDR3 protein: CSAVGGQGIGGYTF. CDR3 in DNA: TGCAGTGCTGTAGGGGGACAGGGGATTGGTGGCTACACCTTC.

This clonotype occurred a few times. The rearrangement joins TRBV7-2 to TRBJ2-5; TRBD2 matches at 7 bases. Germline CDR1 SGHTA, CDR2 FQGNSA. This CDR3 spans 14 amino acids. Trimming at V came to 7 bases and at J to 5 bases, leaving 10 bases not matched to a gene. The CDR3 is CASNLGGGPETQYF. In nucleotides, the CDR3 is TGTGCCAGCAACCTGGGCGGGGGTCCGGAGACCCAGTACTTC.

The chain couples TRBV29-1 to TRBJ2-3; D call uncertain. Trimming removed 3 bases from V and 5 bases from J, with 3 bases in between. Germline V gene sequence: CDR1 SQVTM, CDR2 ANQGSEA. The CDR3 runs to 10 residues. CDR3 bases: TGCAGCGTTGATCAAGATACGCAGTATTTT. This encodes CSVDQDTQYF.